This TCR beta chain is from a study of cytomegalovirus exposure and HLA in healthy donors. The CDR3 is 16 amino acids. Losses at the gene ends were 5 bases for V and 4 bases for J; bases not matched to a gene: 8. Germline-derived CDR1 and CDR2 are SNHLY and FYNNEI. Study-level findings and limits: The study labeled more than 150 TCR beta chains cytomegalovirus-associated. High specificity and sensitivity for cytomegalovirus status were reported for the classifier.

As to this clone: What it binds is not known.

The donors were in the roughly 130-subject validation cohort; that cohort was separate from the roughly 700-subject first cohort. Clones were read by immunoSEQ multiplex PCR, and TCRdb kept only the in-frame ones, dropping some. The table lists 250,000 to 400,000 clones, around 90% of them singletons. The sample consisted of PBMCs. This rearrangement joins TRBV2 to TRBJ2-3, with 11 bases aligning to TRBD2. The receptor was derived from a man between 25 and 39 years old in good health and CMV-seronegative. The CDR3 DNA sequence: TGTGCCAGCAGTCCGAGACTAGCGGGGTTGGCAGATACGCAGTATTTT. Protein sequence: CASSPRLAGLADTQYF.